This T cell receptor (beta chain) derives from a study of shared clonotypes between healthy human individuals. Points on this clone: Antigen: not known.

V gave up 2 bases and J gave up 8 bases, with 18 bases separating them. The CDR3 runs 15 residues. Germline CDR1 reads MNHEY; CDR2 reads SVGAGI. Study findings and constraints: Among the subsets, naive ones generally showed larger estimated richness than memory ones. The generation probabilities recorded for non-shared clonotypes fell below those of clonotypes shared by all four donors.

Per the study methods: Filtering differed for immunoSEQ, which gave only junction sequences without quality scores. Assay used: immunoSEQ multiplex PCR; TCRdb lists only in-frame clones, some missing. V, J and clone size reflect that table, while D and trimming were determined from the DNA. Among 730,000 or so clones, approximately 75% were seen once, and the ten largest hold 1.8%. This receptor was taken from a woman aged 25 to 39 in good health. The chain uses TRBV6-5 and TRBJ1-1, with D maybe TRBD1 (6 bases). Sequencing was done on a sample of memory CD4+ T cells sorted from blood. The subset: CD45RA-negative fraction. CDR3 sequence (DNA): TGTGCCAGCAGTTACCCGACAGGAACTGGGTCCGAAGCTTTCTTT. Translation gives CASSYPTGTGSEAFF.